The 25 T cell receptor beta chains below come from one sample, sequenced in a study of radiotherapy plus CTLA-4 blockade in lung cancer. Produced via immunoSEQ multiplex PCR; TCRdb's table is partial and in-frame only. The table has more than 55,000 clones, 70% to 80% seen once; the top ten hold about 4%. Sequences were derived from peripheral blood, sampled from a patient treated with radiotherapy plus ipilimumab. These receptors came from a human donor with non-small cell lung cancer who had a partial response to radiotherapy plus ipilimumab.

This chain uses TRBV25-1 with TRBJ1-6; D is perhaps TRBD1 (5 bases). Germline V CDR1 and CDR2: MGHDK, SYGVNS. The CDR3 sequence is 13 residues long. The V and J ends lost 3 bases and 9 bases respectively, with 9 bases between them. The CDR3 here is CASSDRGTSPLHF. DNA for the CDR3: TGTGCCAGCAGTGACCGGGGGACTTCACCCCTCCACTTT.

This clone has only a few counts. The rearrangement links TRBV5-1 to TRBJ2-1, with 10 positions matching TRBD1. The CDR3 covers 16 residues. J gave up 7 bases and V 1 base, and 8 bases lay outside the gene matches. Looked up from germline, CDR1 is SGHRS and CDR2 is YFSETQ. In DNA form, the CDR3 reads TGCGCCAGCAGCTTGTTAGGGACAGGGGAAGTGAATGAGCAGTTCTTC. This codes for CASSLLGTGEVNEQFF.

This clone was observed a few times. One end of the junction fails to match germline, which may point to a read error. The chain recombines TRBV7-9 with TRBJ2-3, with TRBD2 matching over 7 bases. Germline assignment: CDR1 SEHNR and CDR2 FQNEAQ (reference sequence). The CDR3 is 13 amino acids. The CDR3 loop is CASSLSSSSGGGF. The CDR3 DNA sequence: TGTGCCAGCAGCTTAAGCTCGTCTAGCGGCGGTGGTTTT.

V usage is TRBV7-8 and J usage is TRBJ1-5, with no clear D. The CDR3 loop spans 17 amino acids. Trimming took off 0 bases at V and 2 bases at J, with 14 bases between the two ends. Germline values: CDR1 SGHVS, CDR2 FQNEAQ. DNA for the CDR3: TGTGCCAGCAGCTTAGCATCCGGGATATTTGGCAATCAGCCCCAGCATTTT. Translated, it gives CASSLASGIFGNQPQHF. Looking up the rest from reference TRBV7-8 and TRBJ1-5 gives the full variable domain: GAGVSQSPRYKVAKRGQDVALRCDPISGHVSLFWYQQALGQGPEFLTYFQNEAQLDKSGLPSDRFFAERPEGSVSTLKIQRTQQEDSAVYLCASSLASGIFGNQPQHFGDGTRLSIL.

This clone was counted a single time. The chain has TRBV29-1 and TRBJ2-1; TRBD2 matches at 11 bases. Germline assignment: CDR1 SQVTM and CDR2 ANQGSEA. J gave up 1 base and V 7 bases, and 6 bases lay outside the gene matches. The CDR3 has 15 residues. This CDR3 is CSAPTSGASYNEQFF. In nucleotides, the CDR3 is TGCAGCGCCCCGACTAGCGGGGCATCCTACAATGAGCAGTTCTTC.

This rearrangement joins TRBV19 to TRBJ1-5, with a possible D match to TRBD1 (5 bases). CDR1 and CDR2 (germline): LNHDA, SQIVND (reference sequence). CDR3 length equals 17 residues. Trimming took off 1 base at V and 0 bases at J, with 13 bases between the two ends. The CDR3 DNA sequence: TGTGCCAGTAGTATAGTTAAGGGGCCATATAGCAATCAGCCCCAGCATTTT. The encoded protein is CASSIVKGPYSNQPQHF.

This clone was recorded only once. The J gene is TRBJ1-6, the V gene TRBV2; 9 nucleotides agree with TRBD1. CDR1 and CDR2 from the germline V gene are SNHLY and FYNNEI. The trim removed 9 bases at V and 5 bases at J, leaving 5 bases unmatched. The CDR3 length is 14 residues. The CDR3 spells CASRTGVDNSPLHF. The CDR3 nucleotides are TGTGCCAGTAGGACAGGGGTGGATAATTCACCCCTCCACTTT. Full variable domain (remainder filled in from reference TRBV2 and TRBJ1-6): EPEVTQTPSHQVTQMGQEVILRCVPISNHLYFYWYRQILGQKVEFLVSFYNNEISEKSEIFDDQFSVERPDGSNFTLKIRSTKLEDSAMYFCASRTGVDNSPLHFGNGTRLTVT.

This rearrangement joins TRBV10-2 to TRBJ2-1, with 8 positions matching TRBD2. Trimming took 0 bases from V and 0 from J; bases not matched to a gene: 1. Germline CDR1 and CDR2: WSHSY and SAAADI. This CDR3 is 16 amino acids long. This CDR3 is CASSESRGASYNEQFF. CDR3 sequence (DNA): TGCGCCAGCAGTGAGTCGCGGGGGGCCTCCTACAATGAGCAGTTCTTC.

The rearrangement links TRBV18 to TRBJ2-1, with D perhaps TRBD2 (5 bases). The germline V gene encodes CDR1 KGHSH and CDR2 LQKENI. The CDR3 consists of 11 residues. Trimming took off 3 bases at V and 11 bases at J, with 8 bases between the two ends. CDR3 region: CASSPEEKQFF. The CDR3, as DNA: TGTGCCAGCTCACCGGAGGAAAAGCAGTTCTTC.

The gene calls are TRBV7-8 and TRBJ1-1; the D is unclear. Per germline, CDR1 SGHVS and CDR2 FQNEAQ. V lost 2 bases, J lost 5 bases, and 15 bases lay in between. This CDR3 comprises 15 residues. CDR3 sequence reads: CASSLRPVVRTEAFF. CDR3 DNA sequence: TGTGCCAGCAGCTTACGGCCGGTGGTGAGGACTGAAGCTTTCTTT.

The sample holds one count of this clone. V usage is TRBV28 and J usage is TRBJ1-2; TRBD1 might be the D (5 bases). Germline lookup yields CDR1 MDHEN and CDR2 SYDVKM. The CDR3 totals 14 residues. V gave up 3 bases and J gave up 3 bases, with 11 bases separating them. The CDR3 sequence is CASSFLGRDYGYTF. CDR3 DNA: TGTGCCAGCAGTTTTTTGGGCAGGGACTATGGCTACACCTTC.

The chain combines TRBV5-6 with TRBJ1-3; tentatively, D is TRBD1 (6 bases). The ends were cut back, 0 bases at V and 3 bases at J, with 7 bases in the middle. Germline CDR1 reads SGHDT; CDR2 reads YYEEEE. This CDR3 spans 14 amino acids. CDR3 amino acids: CASSLVRGGNTIYF. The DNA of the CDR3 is TGTGCCAGCAGCTTGGTCAGGGGTGGAAACACCATATATTTT.

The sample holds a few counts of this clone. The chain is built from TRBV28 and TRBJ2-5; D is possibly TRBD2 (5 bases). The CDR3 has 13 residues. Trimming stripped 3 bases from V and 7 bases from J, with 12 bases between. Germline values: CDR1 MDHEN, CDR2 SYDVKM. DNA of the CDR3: TGTGCCAGCAGTTTGACCCAGGAGGTGACCCAGTACTTC. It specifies CASSLTQEVTQYF.

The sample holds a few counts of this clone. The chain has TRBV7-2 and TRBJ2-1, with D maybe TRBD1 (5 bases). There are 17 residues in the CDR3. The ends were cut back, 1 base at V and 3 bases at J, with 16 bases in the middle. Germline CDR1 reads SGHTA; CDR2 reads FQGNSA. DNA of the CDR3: TGTGCCAGCAGCTTAGTTCCATTGAAGGGGATCTACAATGAGCAGTTCTTC. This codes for CASSLVPLKGIYNEQFF. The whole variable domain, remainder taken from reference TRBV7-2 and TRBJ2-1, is GAGVSQSPSNKVTEKGKDVELRCDPISGHTALYWYRQSLGQGLEFLIYFQGNSAPDKSGLPSDRFSAERTGGSVSTLTIQRTQQEDSAVYLCASSLVPLKGIYNEQFFGPGTRLTVL.

CDR3 region: CASSERGLGNQPQHF. CDR3 coding DNA: TGTGCCAGCAGTGAAAGAGGGTTAGGCAATCAGCCCCAGCATTTT. V usage is TRBV6-1 and J usage is TRBJ1-5; D remains unclear. The length of the CDR3 is 15 residues. CDR1 and CDR2 from the germline V gene are MNHNS and SASEGT. The germline V and J ends were trimmed by 2 bases and 2 bases, with 10 bases remaining between them.

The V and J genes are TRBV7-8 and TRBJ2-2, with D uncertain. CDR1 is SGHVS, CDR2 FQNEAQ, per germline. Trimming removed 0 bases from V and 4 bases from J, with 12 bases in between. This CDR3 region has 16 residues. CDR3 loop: CASSLARLPTTGELFF. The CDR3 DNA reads TGTGCCAGCAGCTTAGCGCGGTTGCCCACCACCGGGGAGCTGTTTTTT.

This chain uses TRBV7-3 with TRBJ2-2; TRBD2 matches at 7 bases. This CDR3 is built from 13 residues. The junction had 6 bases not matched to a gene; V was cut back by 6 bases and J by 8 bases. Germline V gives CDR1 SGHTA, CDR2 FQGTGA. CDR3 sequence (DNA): TGTGCCAGCAGTCCCAGGCGGGGGGGGGAGCTGTTTTTT. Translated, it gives CASSPRRGGELFF.

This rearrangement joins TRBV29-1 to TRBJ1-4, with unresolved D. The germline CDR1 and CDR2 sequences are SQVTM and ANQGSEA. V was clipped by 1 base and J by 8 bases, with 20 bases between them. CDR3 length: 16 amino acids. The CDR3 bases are TGCAGCGTTGAAGGCGTGGACGGGGAAACAGAGGAAAAACTGTTTTTT. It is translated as CSVEGVDGETEEKLFF.

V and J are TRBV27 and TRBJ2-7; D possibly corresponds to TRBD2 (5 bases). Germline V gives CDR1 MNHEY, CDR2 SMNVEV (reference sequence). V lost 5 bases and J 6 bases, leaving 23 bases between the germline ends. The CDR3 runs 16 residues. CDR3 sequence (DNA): TGTGCCAGCAGTCCCCGAGCGGCTCTCTATGTGAGCGAGCAGTACTTC. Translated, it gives CASSPRAALYVSEQYF.

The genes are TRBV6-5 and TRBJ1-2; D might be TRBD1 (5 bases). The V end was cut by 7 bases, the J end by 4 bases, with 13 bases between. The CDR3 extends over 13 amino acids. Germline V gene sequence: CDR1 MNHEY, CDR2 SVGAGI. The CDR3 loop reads CASTKTVTYGYTF. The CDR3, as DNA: TGTGCCAGCACCAAGACAGTGACCTATGGCTACACCTTC.

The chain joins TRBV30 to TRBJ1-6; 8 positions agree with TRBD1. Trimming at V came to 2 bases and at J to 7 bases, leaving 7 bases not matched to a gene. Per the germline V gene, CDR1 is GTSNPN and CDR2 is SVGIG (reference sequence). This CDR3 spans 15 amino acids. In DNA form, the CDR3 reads TGTGCCTGGAGTAATCGGACAGGGTACAATTCACCCCTCCACTTT. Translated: CAWSNRTGYNSPLHF.

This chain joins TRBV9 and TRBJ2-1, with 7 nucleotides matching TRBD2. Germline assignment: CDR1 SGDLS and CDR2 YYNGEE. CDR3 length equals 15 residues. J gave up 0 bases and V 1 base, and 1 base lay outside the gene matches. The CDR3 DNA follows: TGTGCCAGCAGCGTAACGGGGGGCTCCTACAATGAGCAGTTCTTC. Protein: CASSVTGGSYNEQFF.

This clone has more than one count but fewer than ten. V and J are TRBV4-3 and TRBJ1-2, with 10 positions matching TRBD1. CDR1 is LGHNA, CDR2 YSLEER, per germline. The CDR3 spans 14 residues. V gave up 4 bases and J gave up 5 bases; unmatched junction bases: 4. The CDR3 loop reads CASSPWTGGYGYTF. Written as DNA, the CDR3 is TGCGCCAGCAGCCCCTGGACAGGGGGATATGGCTACACCTTC.

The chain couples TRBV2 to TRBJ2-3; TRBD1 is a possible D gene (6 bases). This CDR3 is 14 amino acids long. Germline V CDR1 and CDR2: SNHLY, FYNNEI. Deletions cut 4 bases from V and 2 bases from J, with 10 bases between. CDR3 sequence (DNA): TGTGCCAGCAGTGGAGGACAGCTCACAGATACGCAGTATTTT. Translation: CASSGGQLTDTQYF.

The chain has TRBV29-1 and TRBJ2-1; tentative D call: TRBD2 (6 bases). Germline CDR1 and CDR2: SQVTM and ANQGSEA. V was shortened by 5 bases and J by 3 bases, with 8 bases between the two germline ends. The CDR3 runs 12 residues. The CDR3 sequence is CSVLGLYNEQFF. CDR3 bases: TGCAGCGTTCTGGGACTCTACAATGAGCAGTTCTTC.